A selection of T cell receptor beta chains follows, all from one sample in a study of blood T cell repertoires in COVID-19. TCRdb's copy holds only in-frame clones and misses some; the assay was immunoSEQ multiplex PCR. The repertoire has just under 350,000 clones, around nine tenths of them found once; the top ten carry about 6.7%. The specimen was peripheral blood. These receptors all come from a woman aged 70-85 years with COVID-19, enrolled during active disease. CDR3s include the opening cysteine and the closing phenylalanine or tryptophan. The order of the fields is V gene, clone size, D gene, J gene, CDR3 protein, CDR3 DNA. A D gene is named only where the DNA matches it firmly. Not all rows give a size; the values are once, few, many and, for expanded clones, a class.

v_gene: TRBV9; abundance: -; d_gene: -; j_gene: TRBJ1-1; CDR3aa: CASSVGGRGGTEAFF; CDR3nt: TGTGCCAGCAGCGTTGGAGGACGGGGGGGCACTGAAGCTTTCTTT
v_gene: TRBV30; abundance: -; d_gene: -; j_gene: TRBJ1-4; CDR3aa: CACCGGIRQKLFF; CDR3nt: TGTGCCTGTTGTGGGGGGATCAGGCAAAAACTGTTTTTT
v_gene: TRBV15; abundance: -; d_gene: TRBD1; j_gene: TRBJ1-2; CDR3aa: CATSRDGQVNGYTF; CDR3nt: TGTGCCACCAGCAGAGATGGACAGGTTAATGGCTACACCTTC
v_gene: TRBV28; abundance: -; d_gene: TRBD1; j_gene: TRBJ1-5; CDR3aa: CASSLNGRGNQPQHF; CDR3nt: TGTGCCAGCAGTTTAAATGGCAGGGGGAATCAGCCCCAGCATTTT
v_gene: TRBV7-9; abundance: -; d_gene: -; j_gene: TRBJ1-6; CDR3aa: CASARDGDSPLHF; CDR3nt: TGTGCCAGCGCGCGGGACGGAGATTCACCCCTCCACTTT
v_gene: TRBV28; abundance: -; d_gene: TRBD2; j_gene: TRBJ2-3; CDR3aa: CASSFGAGGPTDTQYF; CDR3nt: TGTGCCAGCAGTTTTGGAGCGGGGGGCCCCACGGATACGCAGTATTTT
v_gene: TRBV19; abundance: -; d_gene: -; j_gene: TRBJ1-5; CDR3aa: CASSIGGQPQHF; CDR3nt: TGTGCCAGTAGTATCGGCGGGCAGCCCCAGCATTTT
v_gene: TRBV10-3; abundance: -; d_gene: -; j_gene: TRBJ2-5; CDR3aa: CAISEASRETQYF; CDR3nt: TGTGCCATCAGTGAGGCTAGCAGAGAGACCCAGTACTTC
v_gene: TRBV6-5; abundance: once; d_gene: -; j_gene: TRBJ1-1; CDR3aa: CASSYLTGSEAFF; CDR3nt: TGTGCCAGCAGTTACTTGACAGGCTCTGAAGCTTTCTTT
v_gene: TRBV5-1; abundance: -; d_gene: TRBD2; j_gene: TRBJ2-5; CDR3aa: CASSLAGSGGETQYF; CDR3nt: TGCGCCAGCAGCTTGGCCGGAAGCGGGGGAGAGACCCAGTACTTC
v_gene: TRBV5-4; abundance: -; d_gene: -; j_gene: TRBJ2-3; CDR3aa: CASSLTGEADTQYF; CDR3nt: TGTGCCAGCAGCCTAACAGGGGAGGCAGATACGCAGTATTTT
v_gene: TRBV30; abundance: -; d_gene: TRBD1; j_gene: TRBJ1-2; CDR3aa: CAWTDRGRGYTF; CDR3nt: TGTGCCTGGACGGACAGGGGAAGAGGCTACACCTTC
v_gene: TRBV6-5; abundance: -; d_gene: -; j_gene: TRBJ2-7; CDR3aa: CASWRSYEQYF; CDR3nt: TGTGCCAGCTGGAGGTCCTACGAGCAGTACTTC
v_gene: TRBV5-8; abundance: -; d_gene: -; j_gene: TRBJ1-5; CDR3aa: CASSLDITSNQPQHF; CDR3nt: TGTGCCAGCAGCTTGGACATTACGTCAAATCAGCCCCAGCATTTT
v_gene: TRBV7-6; abundance: -; d_gene: -; j_gene: TRBJ2-6; CDR3aa: CASRRTSGANVLTF; CDR3nt: TGTGCCAGCAGGAGAACCTCTGGGGCCAACGTCCTGACTTTC
v_gene: TRBV5-5; abundance: -; d_gene: TRBD1; j_gene: TRBJ1-3; CDR3aa: CASSGGQGARGNTIYF; CDR3nt: TGTGCCAGCAGCGGGGGACAGGGGGCGAGAGGAAACACCATATATTTT
v_gene: TRBV5-8; abundance: -; d_gene: TRBD2; j_gene: TRBJ2-2; CDR3aa: CASSFRAGADPTGELFF; CDR3nt: TGTGCCAGCAGCTTCAGAGCGGGGGCCGATCCCACCGGGGAGCTGTTTTTT
v_gene: TRBV19; abundance: -; d_gene: TRBD2; j_gene: TRBJ2-7; CDR3aa: CASSSSGTSFYEQYF; CDR3nt: TGTGCCAGTAGCTCGTCCGGGACTAGTTTCTACGAGCAGTACTTC
v_gene: TRBV19; abundance: few; d_gene: -; j_gene: TRBJ2-2; CDR3aa: CASSTGQGGTGELFF; CDR3nt: TGTGCCAGTAGTACCGGACAGGGAGGGACCGGGGAGCTGTTTTTT
v_gene: TRBV3-1/TRBV3-2; abundance: -; d_gene: -; j_gene: TRBJ1-2; CDR3aa: CASSRDTLWGYTF; CDR3nt: TGTGCCAGCAGCCGGGACACACTATGGGGCTACACCTTC
v_gene: TRBV28; abundance: -; d_gene: -; j_gene: TRBJ1-1; CDR3aa: CASSLYVGGAEAFF; CDR3nt: TGTGCCAGCAGTTTATATGTCGGGGGGGCGGAAGCTTTCTTT
v_gene: TRBV7-9; abundance: -; d_gene: -; j_gene: TRBJ2-7; CDR3aa: CASSFPANEQYF; CDR3nt: TGTGCCAGCAGCTTTCCCGCGAACGAGCAGTACTTC
v_gene: TRBV5-8; abundance: -; d_gene: -; j_gene: TRBJ2-7; CDR3aa: CASEDSSYEQYF; CDR3nt: TGTGCCAGCGAAGACTCGTCCTACGAGCAGTACTTC
v_gene: TRBV18; abundance: -; d_gene: -; j_gene: TRBJ1-2; CDR3aa: CASSPRKRDGYTF; CDR3nt: TGTGCCAGCTCACCAAGGAAGAGGGATGGCTACACCTTC
v_gene: TRBV5-1; abundance: -; d_gene: -; j_gene: TRBJ1-2; CDR3aa: CASSLEGVVSGYTF; CDR3nt: TGCGCCAGCAGCTTGGAGGGGGTTGTGAGTGGCTACACCTTC
v_gene: TRBV11-3; abundance: -; d_gene: -; j_gene: TRBJ1-6; CDR3aa: CASSLESNSPLHF; CDR3nt: TGTGCCAGCAGCTTGGAGTCTAATTCACCCCTCCACTTT